This T cell receptor (beta chain) came from a study of blood T cell repertoires in COVID-19 (dated by TCRdb to about 2020). For the wider study: Collaborator samples came from the United States, Italy and Spain and covered acute and convalescent phases of COVID-19. The material from the prospective study consisted of cDNA or gDNA derived from T cells, B-cell-depleted T cells, or PBMCs. Deeply sampled blood TCRbeta repertoires from subjects exposed to, actively infected with, or recovered from COVID-19 were included in the dataset. The repertoires were released in a freely available public database intended as a resource for research on the immune response to SARS-CoV-2. Samples came from the ongoing ImmuneRACE study (first 160 participants) plus 1,254 subjects from 6 global collaborators. Nearly every sample came with metadata listing a de-identified subject ID, COVID-19 status, age in years and sex. Where HLA class I and class II types were available, the types were taken from metadata supplied by the sample provider, not from assay-based typing. Overall results and qualifications from the work: The quantity of clinical and demographic metadata differed by source and by participant and was supplied without curation.

One collaborating source in Seattle enrolled patients during active infection and followed them longitudinally through the course of disease. Whole blood was collected in K2EDTA tubes by collaborating institutions according to the institutions' own protocols. Collaborator samples were shipped for TCRbeta analysis as frozen whole blood, isolated PBMCs, or DNA extracted from either sample type. This clone has a handful of counts. Which antigen it targets is not known. Base-call qualities are not available, and no considerably larger clone is one nucleotide away. The CDR3 starts with the cysteine, ends with the phenylalanine, and has 15 residues. CDR3 DNA is the only sequence kept; it has 45 bases, read in frame from the first base. Looking up the germline V gene yields CDR1 MNHEY and CDR2 SVGAGI. Trimming at the junction amounts to 7 bases on V and 2 bases on J, and the germline ends lie 15 bases apart.

TCRbeta CDR3 regions were amplified from genomic DNA using the immunoSEQ Assay, a bias-controlled multiplex PCR. The authors processed their data as follows. The number of nucleated cells in each sample was estimated by amplification of reference gene primers within the assay. To quantify the absolute abundance of each unique TCRbeta CDR3 rearrangement, sequence reads were collapsed and filtered. For each sample, productive Simpson clonality was calculated by taking the square root of Simpson's diversity index across productive rearrangements. Sourced from immuneACCESS, this table was stored by TCRdb with only in-frame sequences that have V and J called. A share of the clones is absent; for the studies checked, an unresolved V gene accounts for under half, and the remainder has no known explanation. The V and J calls and the clone size are those of that table, but D and trimming were determined from the DNA. This sample has roughly 190,000 clones in its table, and roughly 79% of those were observed once. The ten biggest clones cover around 10% of the sample.

The receptor was isolated from a woman aged 35 to 49 with COVID-19, enrolled during active disease. Recombination connected TRBV6-5 to TRBJ1-5; TRBD1 is a weak D gene call, 5 bases matching. The specimen was peripheral blood. For the CDR3, the sequence is CASNPFGAGNQPQHF. DNA sequence: TGTGCCAGCAACCCGTTTGGGGCAGGCAATCAGCCCCAGCATTTT.